This TCR beta chain is drawn from a study of cytomegalovirus exposure and HLA in healthy donors. In its sample, this clone was seen a few times. The CDR3 has 13 amino acids. V was clipped by 6 bases and J by 5 bases, with 13 bases between them. Germline values: CDR1 SEHNR, CDR2 FQNEAQ (reference sequence). PCR employed 60 Vbeta and 13 Jbeta primers. Profiled with immunoSEQ multiplex PCR; TCRdb holds only in-frame clones, not every one. The table lists about 200,000 clones, 70% to 80% of them singletons. The chain recombines TRBV7-9 with TRBJ1-1; D is uncertain. This receptor was taken from a girl aged 2 to 10 in good health and CMV-seronegative. Input material: PBMCs. The CDR3 nucleotides read TGTGCCAGCAGACACCCCCGGAGGACTGAAGCTTTCTTT. Translating it yields CASRHPRRTEAFF.